The TCR beta chain described here comes from a study of control samples from healthy donors and cancer patients. This CDR3 has 15 amino acids. Trimming cost V 6 bases and J 0 bases, with 12 bases left between them. Germline assignment: CDR1 LNHDA and CDR2 SQIVND (reference sequence). The assay was immunoSEQ multiplex PCR, and TCRdb's table has in-frame clones only and misses some. The table includes about 61,000 clones, almost 90% detected once. The chain carries TRBV19 and TRBJ2-1, with D unclear. The sequence derives from a man in his 60s with colorectal cancer. The sequenced material came from PBMCs. The CDR3 DNA reads TGTGCCAGTAGAATCGACTCACCCTCCTACAATGAGCAGTTCTTC. This encodes CASRIDSPSYNEQFF.